This T cell receptor beta chain stems from a study of blood T cell repertoires in COVID-19. About the research overall: Spain, Italy and the United States supplied samples that represented acute and convalescent COVID-19.

Assay: immunoSEQ multiplex PCR; the TCRdb copy retains only in-frame clones and omits some. The table lists 70,000 to 75,000 clones, about 80% of them singletons. Germline V gene sequence: CDR1 SGHAT, CDR2 FQNNGV. The CDR3 runs to 15 residues. V lost 1 base, J lost 3 bases, and 12 bases lay in between. This chain uses TRBV11-2 with TRBJ1-1; tentatively, D is TRBD1 (5 bases). The sequence was collected from a man aged 70-80 years with acute or convalescent COVID-19. The sample taken for sequencing was peripheral blood. In DNA form, the CDR3 reads TGTGCCAGCAGCTTAGTGGGGGGAGCCGACACTGAAGCTTTCTTT. Its protein is CASSLVGGADTEAFF.